This TCR beta chain comes out of a study of blood T cell repertoires in COVID-19 (dated by TCRdb to about 2020). Regarding the study in general: Collaborator samples came from the United States, Italy and Spain and covered acute and convalescent phases of COVID-19. The prospective study material was composed of cDNA or gDNA derived from T cells, B-cell-depleted T cells, or PBMCs. Where available, HLA class I and class II types were obtained from metadata supplied by the sample provider rather than from assay-based typing. The samples were drawn from the first 160 participants of the ongoing ImmuneRACE study and from 950 to 1,500 subjects provided by 6 global collaborators. The repertoires were made available in a free public database intended to serve as a resource for research on the immune response to SARS-CoV-2. Subjects who had been exposed to COVID-19, were actively infected with it, or had recovered from it provided the deeply sampled blood TCRbeta repertoires that made up the dataset. The sample metadata nearly always contained a de-identified subject ID, COVID-19 status, age in years and sex. What the study reported, not specific to this receptor: The quantity of clinical and demographic metadata differed by source and by participant and was supplied without curation.

The immunoSEQ Assay, a bias-controlled multiplex PCR, was used to amplify TCRbeta CDR3 regions from genomic DNA. The study's own analysis went as follows. The number of nucleated cells in each sample was estimated by amplification of reference gene primers within the assay. To quantify the absolute abundance of each unique TCRbeta CDR3 rearrangement, sequence reads were collapsed and filtered. For each sample, productive Simpson clonality was calculated as the square root of Simpson's diversity index over productive rearrangements. The source is immuneACCESS, and TCRdb retained only in-frame sequences with V and J called. Part of the clones is not carried over; for the studies checked, unresolved V genes explain less than half of this, and the remainder is unexplained. The DNA was the basis for D and trimming; V, J and clone size are from that table. A total of 200,000 or so clones appear in this sample, 80% to 90% of them only once. The top ten hold less than 4.5% of the sample.

Trimming costs V 6 bases and J 8 bases, and their ends lie 10 bases apart. The CDR3 goes from the cysteine to the phenylalanine over 11 residues. Kept here is only the CDR3 DNA, which spans 33 bases and is read in frame from base 1. Participants in the prospective study were enrolled through a virtual design, were aged about 18 to 100 years, and lived in roughly 24 United States geographic areas. To assign participants to cohorts, the prospective study relied on clinical history that participants themselves reported in a screening survey and a study questionnaire. Mobile phlebotomists in the prospective study collected whole blood, serum and a nasopharyngeal or oropharyngeal swab from every participant. Prospective study participants could optionally give additional blood draws and questionnaires over a roughly two-month period. Before DNA extraction, prospective study blood samples were shipped either frozen or at room temperature.

Concerning this clone: Its cognate antigen has yet to be identified. No base quality information exists; no much larger clone differs at one position.

The sequenced material came from PBMCs or T cells enriched from blood (not recorded which). The rearranged chain carries TRBV12-3 or TRBV12-4 and TRBJ1-2; no D segment can be confidently identified. This TCR came from a woman aged 40 to 50 with acute COVID-19. The CDR3 corresponds to CASRDPGGYTF. Here is the DNA: TGTGCCAGCAGGGACCCGGGAGGCTACACCTTC.